Following are 13 T cell receptor beta chains from one sample sequenced in a study of human T cells and chemical hapten exposure. Stated time point: patch test 2, 6 weeks after DPC sensitization. Regarding treatment: therapeutic diphenylcyclopropenone sensitization with weekly scalp DPC. Each CDR3 protein gets one entry after TCRdb re-called the RACE reads with MiXCR. This sample has 100,000 or so distinct CDR3 sequences, with 9.3% found just once. The starting material was whole blood, obtained in connection with sensitization to the hapten diphenylcyclopropenone (DPC). These TCRs come from a woman between 40 and 50 years old with alopecia areata. Some clones in this sample may be carry-over from other donors' samples.

The chain links TRBV5-1 to TRBJ1-1; D is uncertain. The germline gives CDR1 SGHRS, CDR2 YFSETQ. V lost 6 bases and J 4 bases, leaving 16 bases between the germline ends. This CDR3 is built from 14 residues. CDR3: CASTAPGIGTEAFF. For the CDR3, the DNA is TGCGCCAGCACAGCCCCCGGGATAGGCACTGAAGCTTTCTTT.

This clonotype occurred many times. The CDR3 reads CAWIRRGRGSGYTF. As DNA, the CDR3 is TGTGCCTGGATTCGTCGTGGCAGGGGAAGTGGCTACACCTTC. This sequence joins TRBV30 and TRBJ1-2; tentative D call: TRBD1 (6 bases). This CDR3 is built from 14 residues. The germline V and J ends were trimmed by 4 bases and 7 bases, with 19 bases remaining between them. Germline lookup yields CDR1 GTSNPN and CDR2 SVGIG (reference sequence).

This clonotype has at least ten counts. The chain links TRBV6-6 to TRBJ2-2; perhaps TRBD2 as D (5 bases). V gave up 6 bases and J gave up 4 bases, with 15 bases separating them. CDR1 MNHNY and CDR2 SVGAGI come from the germline V gene (reference sequence). This CDR3 has 15 amino acids. CDR3 sequence: CASRLDTLGTGELFF. The CDR3 DNA is TGTGCCAGCAGACTAGACACCCTGGGCACCGGGGAGCTGTTTTTT.

The V and J genes are TRBV4-3 and TRBJ2-1; possible D gene TRBD2, 5 bases. The CDR3 length is 16 residues. Trimming pared 0 bases from V and 7 bases from J, leaving 16 bases between. Germline V gives CDR1 LGHNA, CDR2 YSLEER. Here the CDR3 reads CASSQERERGLNEQFF. Here the CDR3 DNA reads TGCGCCAGCAGCCAAGAACGGGAAAGAGGGCTAAATGAGCAGTTCTTC.

The table lists this clonotype with many counts. The gene calls are TRBV7-6 and TRBJ2-7, with D tentatively TRBD2 (7 bases). Germline V gene lookup returns CDR1 SGHVS and CDR2 FNYEAQ. CDR3 size: 15 residues. V lost 7 bases to trimming and J lost 4 bases, with 20 bases between them. The CDR3 nucleotides read TGTGCCAGCACCATTTTAGGGGGGGGCTTTTACGAGCAGTACTTC. Its protein is CASTILGGGFYEQYF.

This clonotype appeared many times. The rearrangement joins TRBV6-5 to TRBJ1-5; no clear D gene. CDR3 length equals 13 residues. V was trimmed by 6 bases and J by 2 bases, leaving 8 bases between them. Looked up from germline, CDR1 is MNHEY and CDR2 is SVGAGI. CDR3 region: CASSRPGNQPQHF. DNA for the CDR3: TGTGCCAGCAGCCGACCGGGCAATCAGCCCCAGCATTTT.

This clonotype was detected ten times or more. J is TRBJ1-5 and V is TRBV28; D unresolved. V was trimmed by 6 bases and J by 3 bases, leaving 15 bases between them. There are 15 residues in the CDR3. Per the germline V gene, CDR1 is MDHEN and CDR2 is SYDVKM. The CDR3 here is CASSYLTTTNQPQHF. CDR3 coding DNA: TGTGCCAGCAGCTACTTGACAACCACCAATCAGCCCCAGCATTTT.

This clonotype was observed a few times. The chain joins TRBV11-2 to TRBJ2-1; D ambiguous. This CDR3 has 12 amino acids. The V end was cut by 5 bases, the J end by 9 bases, with 11 bases between. Germline V gene sequence: CDR1 SGHAT, CDR2 FQNNGV. CDR3 DNA: TGTGCCAGCAGCCATGGTTACGGTGAGCAGTTCTTC. This codes for CASSHGYGEQFF.

This clonotype was picked up many times. Here the CDR3 DNA reads TGTGCCAGCAGGTCGGGGTCACGGAGCGGGGGCTACAATGAGCAGTTCTTC. Translating it yields CASRSGSRSGGYNEQFF. V is TRBV6-2 or TRBV6-3 and J is TRBJ2-1, with 8 bases matching TRBD2. V gave up 6 bases and J gave up 3 bases; unmatched junction bases: 13. CDR3 size: 17 residues. The germline gives CDR1 MNHEY, CDR2 SVGEGT.

This clonotype has a handful of counts. The rearrangement uses TRBV5-4 and TRBJ2-7, with D perhaps matching TRBD2 (6 bases). Germline CDR1 reads SGHNT; CDR2 reads YYREEE (reference sequence). V dropped 3 bases and J dropped 5 bases, with 18 bases sitting between them. This CDR3 comprises 15 residues. Here the CDR3 reads CASSSPGTLGNEQYF. For the CDR3, the DNA is TGTGCCAGCAGCTCTCCCGGGACTCTCGGGAACGAGCAGTACTTC. Together with reference TRBV5-4 and TRBJ2-7, the CDR3 gives the full variable domain: ETGVTQSPTHLIKTRGQQVTLRCSSQSGHNTVSWYQQALGQGPQFIFQYYREEENGRGNFPPRFSGLQFPNYSSELNVNALELDDSALYLCASSSPGTLGNEQYFGPGTRLTVT.

In its sample, this clonotype was seen many times. The chain uses TRBV20-1 and TRBJ2-4, with 9 nucleotides matching TRBD2. The V gene's germline CDR1 is DFQATT and CDR2 SNEGSKA (reference sequence). With V trimmed by 0 bases and J by 8 bases, 8 bases remained unmatched. The CDR3 is 15 amino acids. The CDR3 is CSARDPGTSRDIQYF. In DNA, the CDR3 is TGCAGTGCTAGAGATCCCGGGACTAGCAGAGACATTCAGTACTTC.

This clonotype was seen at least ten times. The rearrangement joins TRBV28 to TRBJ2-1; no firm D call. Germline CDR1 MDHEN, CDR2 SYDVKM. The CDR3 totals 15 residues. Trimming pared 3 bases from V and 1 base from J, leaving 10 bases between. The CDR3 loop reads CASSFRSRSYNEQFF. CDR3 DNA sequence: TGTGCCAGCAGTTTTCGCAGTCGATCCTACAATGAGCAGTTCTTC.

This clonotype was observed a handful of times. The genes are TRBV29-1 and TRBJ1-2; D ambiguous. Trimming left V 3 bases short and J 4 bases short, with 12 bases between. From germline, CDR1 is SQVTM and CDR2 ANQGSEA. This CDR3 is 13 amino acids long. The CDR3 DNA reads as TGCAGCGTTGAGCAGAGCCTAGGCTATGGCTACACCTTC. This gives the protein CSVEQSLGYGYTF. Filled out from reference TRBV29-1 and TRBJ1-2, the complete variable domain reads SAVISQKPSRDICQRGTSLTIQCQVDSQVTMMFWYRQQPGQSLTLIATANQGSEATYESGFVIDKFPISRPNLTFSTLTVSNMSPEDSSIYLCSVEQSLGYGYTFGSGTRLTVV.